The present T cell receptor (beta chain) was sequenced within a study of blood T cell repertoires in COVID-19. For the study at large: The United States, Italy and Spain were the sources of the acute and convalescent COVID-19 samples. The cDNA or gDNA used as material had been derived from T cells, B-cell-depleted T cells, or PBMCs.

In germline, CDR1 is SGHAT, CDR2 FQNNGV. The junction had 6 bases not matched to a gene; V was cut back by 5 bases and J by 3 bases. CDR3 length equals 15 residues. This clone was counted a single time. Under the authors' procedure: For nucleated cells, counts were estimated from reference gene primer amplification. The protocol was immunoSEQ multiplex PCR, while the TCRdb copy is restricted to in-frame clones and leaves out a portion. From that table come the V and J calls and clone size; the DNA was used to work out D and trimming. Seen here are 25,000 to 40,000 clones, 88% observed once, and the top ten hold roughly an eighth.

The chain uses TRBV11-2 and TRBJ2-2; 7 bases agree with TRBD1. Sequencing was done on a sample of peripheral blood. The source is a human donor with active COVID-19. The donor label of this sample is uncertain. CDR3 DNA: TGTGCCAGCAGCGATGGGACAGCCTACACCGGGGAGCTGTTTTTT. It translates to CASSDGTAYTGELFF. Together with reference TRBV11-2 and TRBJ2-2, the CDR3 gives the full variable domain: EAGVAQSPRYKIIEKRQSVAFWCNPISGHATLYWYQQILGQGPKLLIQFQNNGVVDDSQLPKDRFSAERLKGVDSTLKIQPAKLEDSAVYLCASSDGTAYTGELFFGEGSRLTVL.